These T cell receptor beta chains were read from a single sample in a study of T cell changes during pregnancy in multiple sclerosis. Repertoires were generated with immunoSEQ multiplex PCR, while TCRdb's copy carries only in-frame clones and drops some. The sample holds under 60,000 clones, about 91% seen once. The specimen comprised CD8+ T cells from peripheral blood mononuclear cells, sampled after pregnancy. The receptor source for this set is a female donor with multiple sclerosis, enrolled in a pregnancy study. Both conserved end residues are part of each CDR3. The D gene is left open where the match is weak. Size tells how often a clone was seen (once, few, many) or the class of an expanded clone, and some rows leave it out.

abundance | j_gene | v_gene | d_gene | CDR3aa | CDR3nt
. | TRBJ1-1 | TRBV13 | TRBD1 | CASSQPGQGPENTEAFF | TGTGCCAGCAGCCAACCGGGACAGGGGCCGGAGAACACTGAAGCTTTCTTT
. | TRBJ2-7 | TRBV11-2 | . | CASSFGTGFSYEQYF | TGTGCCAGCAGCTTCGGTACAGGGTTCTCCTACGAGCAGTACTTC
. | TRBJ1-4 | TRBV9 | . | CASSPGGGANEKLFF | TGTGCCAGCAGCCCAGGTGGGGGGGCTAATGAAAAACTGTTTTTT
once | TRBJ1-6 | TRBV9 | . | CASSASGGNNSPLHF | TGTGCCAGCAGCGCGTCGGGGGGGAATAATTCACCCCTCCACTTT
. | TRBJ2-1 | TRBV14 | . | CASSPGGTYNEQFF | TGTGCCAGCAGCCCTGGGGGGACCTACAATGAGCAGTTCTTC
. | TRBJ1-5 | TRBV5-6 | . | CASTLGGGNQPQHF | TGTGCCAGCACCCTCGGGGGGGGTAACCAGCCCCAGCATTTT
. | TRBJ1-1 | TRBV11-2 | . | CASSFGAEAFF | TGTGCCAGCAGCTTTGGAGCTGAAGCTTTCTTT
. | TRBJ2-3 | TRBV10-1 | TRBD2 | CASSEGAGGLTDTQYF | TGCGCCAGCAGTGAGGGGGCGGGGGGGCTCACAGATACGCAGTATTTT
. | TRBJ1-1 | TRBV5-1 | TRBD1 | CASNEGARNTEAFF | TGCGCCAGCAATGAGGGGGCGAGGAACACTGAAGCTTTCTTT
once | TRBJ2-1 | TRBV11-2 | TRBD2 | CASSLASSGDEQFF | TGTGCCAGCAGCTTAGCGTCTAGCGGCGATGAGCAGTTCTTC
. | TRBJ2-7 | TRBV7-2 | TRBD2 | CASSLKASGGTWEQYF | TGTGCCAGCAGCTTAAAGGCTAGCGGGGGGACCTGGGAGCAGTACTTC
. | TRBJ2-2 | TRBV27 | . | CASSLGNTGELFF | TGTGCCAGCAGTTTAGGCAACACCGGGGAGCTGTTTTTT
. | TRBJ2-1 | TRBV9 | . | CASSVVSGGTYNEQFF | TGTGCCAGCAGCGTAGTCAGCGGCGGAACCTACAATGAGCAGTTCTTC
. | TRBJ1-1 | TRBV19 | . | CASSSLWTANTEAFF | TGTGCCAGTAGCAGTCTGTGGACAGCGAACACTGAAGCTTTCTTT
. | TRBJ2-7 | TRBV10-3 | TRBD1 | CAIGQALSSYEQYF | TGTGCCATCGGACAGGCCCTAAGCTCCTACGAGCAGTACTTC
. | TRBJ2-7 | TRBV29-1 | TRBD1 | CSVGGARDRGQYEQYF | TGCAGCGTTGGCGGGGCACGGGACAGGGGGCAATACGAGCAGTACTTC
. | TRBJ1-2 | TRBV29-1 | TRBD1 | CSVVITGVGYTF | TGCAGCGTTGTTATCACAGGGGTCGGCTACACCTTC
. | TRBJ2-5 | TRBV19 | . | CASSPVGGQETQYF | TGTGCCAGTAGCCCGGTTGGCGGCCAAGAGACCCAGTACTTC
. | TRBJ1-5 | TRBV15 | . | CATSRVVTDYSNQPQHF | TGTGCCACCAGCAGAGTTGTAACAGATTATAGCAATCAGCCCCAGCATTTT
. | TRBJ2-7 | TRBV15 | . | CATSRDAQVHEQYF | TGTGCCACCAGCAGAGACGCACAAGTCCACGAGCAGTACTTC
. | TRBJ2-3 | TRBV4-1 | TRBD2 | CASSPQGGTSVGMSTDTQYF | TGCGCCAGCAGCCCCCAAGGGGGGACTAGCGTGGGGATGAGCACAGATACGCAGTATTTT
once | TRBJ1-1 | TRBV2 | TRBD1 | CARQGISEAFF | TGTGCCAGACAGGGGATTTCCGAAGCTTTCTTT
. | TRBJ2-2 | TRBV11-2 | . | CASSLDWTVTGELFF | TGTGCCAGCAGCTTAGATTGGACAGTGACCGGGGAGCTGTTTTTT
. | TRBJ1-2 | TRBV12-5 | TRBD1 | CASGLNRGLGYTF | TGTGCTAGTGGTTTGAACAGGGGGCTTGGCTACACCTTC
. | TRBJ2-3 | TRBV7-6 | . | CASSLGPWGSRDGTDTQYF | TGTGCCAGCAGCTTGGGGCCATGGGGCTCCCGCGATGGCACAGATACGCAGTATTTT
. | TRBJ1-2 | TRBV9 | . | CASSAPEGFSGYTF | TGTGCCAGCAGCGCACCGGAGGGGTTTTCTGGCTACACCTTC
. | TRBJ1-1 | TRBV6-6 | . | CASNQGKAFF | TGTGCCAGCAATCAGGGCAAAGCTTTCTTT
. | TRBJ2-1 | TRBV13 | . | CASSLDGEQYNEQFF | TGTGCCAGCAGCTTAGACGGGGAACAGTACAATGAGCAGTTCTTC
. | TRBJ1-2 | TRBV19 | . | CASSMGTEDYGYTF | TGTGCCAGTAGTATGGGCACAGAAGACTATGGCTACACCTTC
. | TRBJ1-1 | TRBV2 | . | CASTEEAPMNTEAFF | TGTGCCAGCACAGAAGAGGCACCCATGAACACTGAAGCTTTCTTT
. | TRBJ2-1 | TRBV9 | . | CASSGVGTVNEQFF | TGTGCCAGCAGCGGAGTTGGTACCGTAAATGAGCAGTTCTTC
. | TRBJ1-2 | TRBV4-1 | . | CASSQAGWPVYGYTF | TGCGCCAGCAGCCAAGCAGGGTGGCCCGTCTATGGCTACACCTTC
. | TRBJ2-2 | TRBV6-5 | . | CASSYSLRGDTGELFF | TGTGCCAGCAGTTACTCGCTCAGGGGCGACACCGGGGAGCTGTTTTTT
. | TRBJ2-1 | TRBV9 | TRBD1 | CASSPQSSDRAYNEQFF | TGTGCCAGCAGCCCTCAATCAAGCGACAGGGCCTACAATGAGCAGTTCTTC
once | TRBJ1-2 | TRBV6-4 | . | CASSDYNSGWVNYGYTF | TGTGCCAGCAGTGACTATAATTCGGGGTGGGTAAACTATGGCTACACCTTC
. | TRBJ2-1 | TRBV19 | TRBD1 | CASTRTGWNEQFF | TGTGCCAGTACCAGGACAGGGTGGAATGAGCAGTTCTTC
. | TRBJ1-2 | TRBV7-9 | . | CASSLVAVNNYGYTF | TGTGCCAGCAGCTTAGTGGCGGTTAATAACTATGGCTACACCTTC
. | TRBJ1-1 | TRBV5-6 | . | CASSLGQFHDPNEAFF | TGTGCCAGCAGCTTGGGACAGTTTCATGACCCGAATGAAGCTTTCTTT
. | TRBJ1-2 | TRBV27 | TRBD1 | CASSFDWTGGVWGYTF | TGTGCCAGCAGTTTCGATTGGACAGGGGGAGTATGGGGCTACACCTTC
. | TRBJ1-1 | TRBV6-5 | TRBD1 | CASSPHRGETEAFF | TGTGCCAGCAGTCCCCACAGGGGAGAGACTGAAGCTTTCTTT
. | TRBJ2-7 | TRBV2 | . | CASSEGGTYEQYF | TGTGCCAGCAGTGAGGGCGGGACCTACGAGCAGTACTTC
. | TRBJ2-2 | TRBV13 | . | CASTTAGAPGGGELFF | TGTGCCAGCACCACCGCGGGGGCGCCGGGGGGCGGGGAGCTGTTTTTT
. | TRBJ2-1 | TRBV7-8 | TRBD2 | CASSHPQRGVGYSYNEQFF | TGTGCCAGCAGCCACCCTCAGCGGGGGGTGGGATACTCCTACAATGAGCAGTTCTTC